Listed below are T cell receptor beta chains from one sample, sequenced in a study of monozygotic twins with inflammatory bowel disease. TCRdb reanalyzed the 5' RACE reads and collapses them to one entry per CDR3 protein, without DNA. This table holds 350,000 to 400,000 distinct CDR3 sequences. The sample was blood. The origin of the receptors is a human donor with ulcerative colitis or Crohn's disease, or a healthy co-twin of an affected twin (not recorded which). CDR3s include the opening cysteine and the closing phenylalanine or tryptophan.

CDR3aa | j_gene | v_gene
CASSLLPLAGGSSYNEQFF | TRBJ2-1 | TRBV11-2
CASSSGTSGTTYQETQYF | TRBJ2-5 | TRBV5-1
CASSSTWGQHSGNTIYF | TRBJ1-3 | TRBV5-1
CASSILGPSTDTQYF | TRBJ2-3 | TRBV19
CASSFLAAGNTGELFF | TRBJ2-2 | TRBV5-1
CASSPRLAAVHEQYF | TRBJ2-7 | TRBV9
CSARAHGYEQYF | TRBJ2-7 | TRBV20-1
CASSYSETVNEQFF | TRBJ2-1 | TRBV6-5
CASSQAGLAGAAVSYEQYF | TRBJ2-7 | TRBV3-1
CASSRRDGYQETQYF | TRBJ2-5 | TRBV7-2
CAISDKTVDNNNEQFF | TRBJ2-1 | TRBV10-3
CASSLDSTTYEQYF | TRBJ2-7 | TRBV11-3
CASNPGYGTGELFF | TRBJ2-2 | TRBV5-5
CSASNALAGESTDTQYF | TRBJ2-3 | TRBV20-1
CASSTQKTYEQYF | TRBJ2-7 | TRBV6-6
CASSQGGIGSTF | TRBJ1-2 | TRBV4-3
CASSRDNYEQYF | TRBJ2-7 | TRBV12-3/TRBV12-4
CASSWRGTGAGNTIYF | TRBJ1-3 | TRBV5-1
CASTGLGRRGELFF | TRBJ2-2 | TRBV27
CASSQDTGTGENIQYF | TRBJ2-4 | TRBV4-3
CASSLAGIAGEQYF | TRBJ2-7 | TRBV7-2
CASASAQGIAGYEQYF | TRBJ2-7 | TRBV5-1
CASSLAQAAFF | TRBJ1-1 | TRBV3-1
CASSLISQGGDTQYF | TRBJ2-3 | TRBV5-1
CSASGTGGRTDTQYF | TRBJ2-3 | TRBV20-1
CASSYSERSSYEQYF | TRBJ2-7 | TRBV6-5
CAISEGQGYEQYF | TRBJ2-7 | TRBV10-3
CASSLIQGSGANVLTF | TRBJ2-6 | TRBV28
CASSPLDRADTQYF | TRBJ2-3 | TRBV27
CASSLTSGGPGQYF | TRBJ2-7 | TRBV5-6
CASSLTAGRTEAFF | TRBJ1-1 | TRBV7-2
CASSLKGNQPQHF | TRBJ1-5 | TRBV5-5
CSVGGQSSYNEQFF | TRBJ2-1 | TRBV29-1
CASSASRDWRYNEQFF | TRBJ2-1 | TRBV28
CASSFGQTYEQYF | TRBJ2-7 | TRBV5-6
CASSRPGVGRVEQYF | TRBJ2-7 | TRBV7-2
CAIRQVDGNTIYF | TRBJ1-3 | TRBV10-3
CASSLEFRGSTDTQYF | TRBJ2-3 | TRBV5-1
CASLAGGPYNEQFF | TRBJ2-1 | TRBV11-2
CASSQGGRALGFQYF | TRBJ2-4 | TRBV4-1
CSVETAITDTQYF | TRBJ2-3 | TRBV29-1
CASSLVGLAGYNEQFF | TRBJ2-1 | TRBV7-2